This T cell receptor beta chain was observed in a study of early T cells in non-severe SARS-CoV-2 infection. Study observations and caveats: Comparison of clonotypes with VDJdb favored anti-spike CD8 responses while missing private and CD4 specificities.

CDR1 and CDR2 (germline): MRHNA, SNTAGT. V dropped 8 bases and J dropped 5 bases, with 18 bases sitting between them. The CDR3 totals 14 residues. This clonotype has only a few counts. Its antigen remains unidentified. Researchers tagged individual cDNA molecules with unique molecular identifiers. Using its own MiXCR run on the 5' RACE reads, TCRdb lists one record per CDR3 protein. The table lists 80,000 to 95,000 distinct CDR3 sequences, around 15% of them singletons. This chain links TRBV6-4 with TRBJ1-1, with no clear D. Sequenced material: whole blood. The receptor comes from an adult who was a healthcare worker with PCR-confirmed SARS-CoV-2 infection or an uninfected control (not recorded which). The CDR3, as DNA: TGTGCCAGCCGTCCCCGAGGGCGGGCGACTGAAGCTTTCTTT. Translation: CASRPRGRATEAFF.